A single sample is the source of the 29 T cell receptor beta chains below, sequenced in a study of technical replicates of blood from several donors. Here immunoSEQ multiplex PCR was the method, and the copy in TCRdb shows in-frame clones only, minus some. Counted here are some 62,000 clones, more than 70% occurring once; the ten biggest clones make up roughly 5%. The sequencing sample was made of PBMCs. Receptor source: a human donor in good health. Some clones in this sample may be carry-over from other donors' samples.

This chain connects TRBV7-8 to TRBJ2-3, with a tentative D call TRBD2 (5 bases). The CDR3 has 19 residues. CDR1 is SGHVS and CDR2 is FQNEAQ in the germline V gene. V lost 5 bases, J lost 6 bases, and 30 bases lay in between. CDR3 nucleotide sequence: TGTGCCAGCAGCGCCCCGAGGCTGCCAGGACTCGAGATTAGGGATACGCAGTATTTT. The encoded protein is CASSAPRLPGLEIRDTQYF.

This chain links TRBV6-4 with TRBJ2-3; 10 bases match TRBD2. The germline V gene encodes CDR1 MRHNA and CDR2 SNTAGT. The trim removed 0 bases at V and 4 bases at J, leaving 4 bases unmatched. The CDR3 is made up of 16 amino acids. The CDR3 loop is CASSDSKRGGADTQYF. The CDR3 DNA reads as TGTGCCAGCAGTGACTCAAAGCGGGGGGGAGCAGATACGCAGTATTTT.

V and J are TRBV29-1 and TRBJ2-3; the D is unclear. V gave up 5 bases and J gave up 6 bases, with 15 bases separating them. The CDR3 consists of 13 residues. Germline assignment: CDR1 SQVTM and CDR2 ANQGSEA. In nucleotides, the CDR3 is TGCAGCGTTTCTGAACGCGCCCGCGATACGCAGTATTTT. Its protein product is CSVSERARDTQYF.

CDR3 in amino acids: CASSMSKLQETQYF. The CDR3 DNA sequence: TGTGCCAGCAGCATGTCGAAACTCCAAGAGACCCAGTACTTC. This chain connects TRBV6-5 to TRBJ2-5; no reliable D call. The CDR3 totals 14 residues. Per germline, CDR1 MNHEY and CDR2 SVGAGI. The ends were cut back, 6 bases at V and 1 base at J, with 12 bases in the middle.

The table lists this clone with a few counts. The rearrangement joins TRBV7-9 to TRBJ2-7; D perhaps matches TRBD1 (6 bases). CDR1 SEHNR and CDR2 FQNEAQ come from the germline V gene (reference sequence). The CDR3 has 13 residues. Between the trimmed V and J ends, which lost 5 bases and 1 base, there was a span of 9 bases. The CDR3 protein is CASSGGRSYEQYF. In DNA, the CDR3 is TGTGCCAGCAGCGGGGGCAGGTCCTACGAGCAGTACTTC.

This sequence joins TRBV5-1 and TRBJ2-3; possibly TRBD2 for D (6 bases). The CDR3 totals 15 residues. The germline V gene has CDR1 SGHRS and CDR2 YFSETQ. V shed 2 bases and J shed 5 bases, with 15 bases lying between them. The CDR3 nucleotides read TGCGCCAGCAGCTTAGGGGACTCGGGCCTAGATACGCAGTATTTT. Translating gives CASSLGDSGLDTQYF.

The chain combines TRBV7-6 with TRBJ2-7; maybe TRBD2 (6 bases). The V and J ends lost 5 bases and 2 bases respectively, with 13 bases between them. Germline loops: CDR1 SGHVS, CDR2 FNYEAQ. The CDR3 contains 14 residues. CDR3 amino acids: CASSPGEAPYEQYF. In DNA, the CDR3 is TGTGCCAGCAGCCCCGGGGAGGCCCCCTACGAGCAGTACTTC.

The chain recombines TRBV29-1 with TRBJ2-1, with a tentative D call TRBD2 (5 bases). V was pared by 4 bases and J by 12 bases, with 16 bases between. CDR3 length: 12 residues. Germline CDR1 is SQVTM and CDR2 is ANQGSEA. The CDR3: CSVAGSTSGQFF. CDR3 bases: TGCAGCGTTGCGGGAAGTACAAGTGGGCAGTTCTTC.

The rearrangement uses TRBV6-5 and TRBJ2-7; no reliable D call. The CDR3 has 11 amino acids. V was pared by 11 bases and J by 9 bases, with 17 bases between. Germline V CDR1 and CDR2: MNHEY, SVGAGI. CDR3 coding DNA: TGTGCCTCATCGGGTCAACAAGGGCAGTACTTC. Its protein is CASSGQQGQYF.

The table lists this clone with a count of one. The V call is TRBV2, the J call TRBJ2-7, with 7 bases aligning to TRBD2. V shed 6 bases, J shed 1 base, and the junction held 9 bases outside the gene matches. Germline assignment: CDR1 SNHLY and CDR2 FYNNEI. This CDR3 contains 15 residues. CDR3 DNA: TGTGCCAGCAGAGAGGCGGGAGCGGGTTCCTACGAGCAGTACTTC. Encoded protein: CASREAGAGSYEQYF.

This rearrangement joins TRBV11-2 to TRBJ2-7; TRBD2 matches 11 bases. CDR3 length equals 14 residues. The V gene's germline CDR1 is SGHAT and CDR2 FQNNGV. V lost 4 bases, J lost 4 bases, and 3 bases stayed unmatched. CDR3 coding DNA: TGTGCCAGCAGCTCTAGCGGGAGGACATACGAGCAGTACTTC. Translated: CASSSSGRTYEQYF.

The CDR3 loop reads CAIREHTGEQYF. Here the CDR3 DNA reads TGTGCCATCAGAGAGCACACGGGCGAGCAGTACTTC. This chain uses TRBV10-3 with TRBJ2-7, with D hard to call. CDR1 is ENHRY, CDR2 SYGVKD, per germline. This CDR3 region has 12 residues. V was pared by 6 bases and J by 6 bases, with 12 bases between.

The rearrangement links TRBV4-2 to TRBJ1-1; D may be TRBD1 (5 bases). The CDR3 is 11 amino acids. The ends were cut back, 8 bases at V and 5 bases at J, with 9 bases in the middle. Germline V gene sequence: CDR1 LGHNA, CDR2 YNFKEQ. The CDR3 sequence is CASRGFTEAFF. CDR3 DNA sequence: TGTGCCAGCCGGGGGTTTACTGAAGCTTTCTTT.

Turning to this clone: The sample holds other DNA sequences that translate to the same CDR3. The V gene is TRBV6-1, the J gene TRBJ1-2; 9 bases fit TRBD1. Per the germline V gene, CDR1 is MNHNS and CDR2 is SASEGT. CDR3 length: 15 residues. Losses at the gene ends were 2 bases for V and 2 bases for J; bases not matched to a gene: 3. The DNA of the CDR3 is TGTGCCAGCAGTGAAACGGGACAGGGAAACTATGGCTACACCTTC. Protein product: CASSETGQGNYGYTF.

The V gene is TRBV18, the J gene TRBJ2-6; TRBD1 is a possible D gene (5 bases). V lost 2 bases and J lost 4, with 9 bases in between. The CDR3 loop spans 15 amino acids. The germline gives CDR1 KGHSH, CDR2 LQKENI. CDR3 coding DNA: TGTGCCAGCTCACCAGCAGGGTCGGGGGCCAACGTCCTGACTTTC. This sequence encodes CASSPAGSGANVLTF.

The rearrangement joins TRBV9 to TRBJ2-2; D call uncertain. CDR1 and CDR2 from the germline V gene are SGDLS and YYNGEE. Deletions cut 1 base from V and 8 bases from J, with 6 bases between. The CDR3 loop spans 12 amino acids. The DNA of the CDR3 is TGTGCCAGCAGCGTAATTAGTGGGGAGCTGTTTTTT. It encodes CASSVISGELFF.

The chain couples TRBV6-6 to TRBJ2-1; maybe TRBD1 (6 bases). The germline CDR1 and CDR2 sequences are MNHNY and SVGAGI (reference sequence). The CDR3 is 14 amino acids. V was cut by 4 bases and J by 2 bases, with 9 bases left in between. The CDR3 DNA sequence: TGTGCCAGCAGTTCAGGGGACACCTACAATGAGCAGTTCTTC. Translation gives CASSSGDTYNEQFF.

V usage is TRBV7-2 and J usage is TRBJ1-1; 8 bases line up with TRBD1. V shed 3 bases, J shed 1 base, and the junction held 1 base outside the gene matches. Germline CDR1 and CDR2: SGHTA and FQGNSA. The length of the CDR3 is 14 residues. CDR3 sequence: CASSFGQGNTEAFF. DNA for the CDR3: TGTGCCAGCAGCTTCGGACAGGGGAACACTGAAGCTTTCTTT.

The chain joins TRBV25-1 to TRBJ2-7; 7 bases line up with TRBD1. Germline V gives CDR1 MGHDK, CDR2 SYGVNS. Trimming at V came to 7 bases and at J to 1 base, leaving 4 bases not matched to a gene. The CDR3 spans 13 residues. The CDR3 loop reads CASTRGLSYEQYF. DNA for the CDR3: TGTGCCAGCACCAGGGGGTTGTCCTACGAGCAGTACTTC.

This clone has just one count. The chain employs TRBV7-9 and TRBJ2-3; TRBD1 aligns across 9 bases. The CDR3 length is 13 residues. Germline CDR1 SEHNR, CDR2 FQNEAQ (reference sequence). Trimming cost V 5 bases and J 10 bases; bases outside gene matches: 7. The CDR3 region is CASSRDRANSQYF. For the CDR3, the DNA is TGTGCCAGCAGCAGGGACAGGGCTAATTCGCAGTATTTT.

V and J are TRBV7-6 and TRBJ2-2; tentative D call: TRBD1 (5 bases). The V gene lost 5 bases and the J gene lost 3 bases, with 19 bases spanning the gap. This CDR3 has 17 amino acids. Germline lookup yields CDR1 SGHVS and CDR2 FNYEAQ. The CDR3 region is CASSAPQTEPYTGELFF. The CDR3 region has the DNA TGTGCCAGCAGCGCTCCCCAGACAGAACCATACACCGGGGAGCTGTTTTTT.

The chain employs TRBV2 and TRBJ1-3; a possible D gene is TRBD1 (6 bases). V was trimmed by 7 bases and J by 2 bases, leaving 15 bases between them. CDR1 and CDR2 from the germline V gene are SNHLY and FYNNEI. The CDR3 is 15 amino acids. As DNA, the CDR3 is TGTGCCAGCAATCAGGGACAAAACCCTGGAAACACCATATATTTT. Encoded protein: CASNQGQNPGNTIYF.

The chain has TRBV6-5 and TRBJ2-2; the D is unclear. Germline V lookup: CDR1 MNHEY, CDR2 SVGAGI. Between the trimmed V and J ends, which lost 2 bases and 6 bases, there was a span of 7 bases. There are 13 residues in the CDR3. The chain's CDR3 is CASSYPRPGELFF. Here the CDR3 DNA reads TGTGCCAGCAGTTACCCCAGGCCCGGGGAGCTGTTTTTT.

This rearrangement joins TRBV6-5 to TRBJ2-1; perhaps TRBD2 as D (5 bases). The germline V and J ends were trimmed by 1 base and 5 bases, with 9 bases remaining between them. Germline assignment: CDR1 MNHEY and CDR2 SVGAGI. The CDR3 is 14 amino acids. CDR3 region: CASSYLLDDNEQFF. Written as DNA, the CDR3 is TGTGCCAGCAGTTACTTACTAGATGACAATGAGCAGTTCTTC.

The chain is built from TRBV11-1 and TRBJ2-1, with TRBD2 as a possible D gene (5 bases). CDR1 SGHAT and CDR2 FQDESV come from the germline V gene (reference sequence). The CDR3 loop spans 14 amino acids. The V gene lost 2 bases and the J gene lost 13 bases, with 18 bases spanning the gap. CDR3 nucleotide sequence: TGTGCCAGCAGCTTAAGTTGGACTTCCCATCGACAGTTCTTC. Its protein product is CASSLSWTSHRQFF.

The chain couples TRBV6-6 to TRBJ2-7, with D uncertain. CDR3 length: 12 amino acids. The germline V and J ends were trimmed by 3 bases and 1 base, with 4 bases remaining between them. CDR1 is MNHNY and CDR2 is SVGAGI in the germline V gene (reference sequence). The CDR3 loop is CASSYPSYEQYF. CDR3 DNA sequence: TGTGCCAGCAGTTATCCATCCTACGAGCAGTACTTC.

The gene calls are TRBV4-3 and TRBJ1-5; 12 bases are a match to TRBD1. With V trimmed by 0 bases and J by 11 bases, 5 bases remained unmatched. The V gene's germline CDR1 is LGHNA and CDR2 YSLEER. This CDR3 has 15 residues. CDR3 protein: CASSQDRDRGLAQHF. In DNA form, the CDR3 reads TGCGCCAGCAGCCAAGATCGGGACAGGGGGCTCGCCCAGCATTTT.

This rearrangement joins TRBV2 to TRBJ1-1, with D tentatively TRBD1 (5 bases). This CDR3 region has 15 residues. The germline V and J ends were trimmed by 2 bases and 0 bases, with 10 bases remaining between them. CDR1 is SNHLY and CDR2 is FYNNEI in the germline V gene. CDR3 sequence: CASSESGLMNTEAFF. DNA of the CDR3: TGTGCCAGCAGTGAATCAGGGCTCATGAACACTGAAGCTTTCTTT.

CDR3 nucleotide sequence: TGCGCCAGCAGCTTGCTTTCAACTAATGAAAAACTGTTTTTT. It is translated as CASSLLSTNEKLFF. The genes are TRBV5-1 and TRBJ1-4; D is ambiguous. The CDR3 runs to 14 residues. V lost 1 base and J lost 0, with 4 bases in between. CDR1 is SGHRS and CDR2 is YFSETQ in the germline V gene.